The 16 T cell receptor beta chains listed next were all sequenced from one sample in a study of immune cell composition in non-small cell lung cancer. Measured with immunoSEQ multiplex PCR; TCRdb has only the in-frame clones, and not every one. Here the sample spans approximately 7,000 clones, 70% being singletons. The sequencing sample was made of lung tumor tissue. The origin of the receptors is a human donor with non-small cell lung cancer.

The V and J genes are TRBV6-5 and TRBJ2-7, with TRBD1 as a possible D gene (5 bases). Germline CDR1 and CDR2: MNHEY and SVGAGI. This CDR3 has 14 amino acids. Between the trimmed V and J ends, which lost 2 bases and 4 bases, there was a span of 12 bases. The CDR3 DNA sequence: TGTGCCAGCAGTTACCGCAGGGTTATTTACGAGCAGTACTTC. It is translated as CASSYRRVIYEQYF.

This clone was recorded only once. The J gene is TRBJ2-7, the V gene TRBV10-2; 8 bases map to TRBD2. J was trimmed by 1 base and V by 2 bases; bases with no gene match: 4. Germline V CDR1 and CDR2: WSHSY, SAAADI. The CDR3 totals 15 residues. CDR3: CASSESSGMSYEQYF. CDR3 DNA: TGCGCCAGCAGTGAGAGTAGCGGGATGTCCTACGAGCAGTACTTC.

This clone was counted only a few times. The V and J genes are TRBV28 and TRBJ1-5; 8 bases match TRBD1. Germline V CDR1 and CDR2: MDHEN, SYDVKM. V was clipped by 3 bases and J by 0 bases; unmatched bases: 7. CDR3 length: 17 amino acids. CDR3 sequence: CASSFSRGQASNQPQHF. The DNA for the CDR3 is TGTGCCAGCAGTTTTAGTAGGGGACAGGCTAGCAATCAGCCCCAGCATTTT.

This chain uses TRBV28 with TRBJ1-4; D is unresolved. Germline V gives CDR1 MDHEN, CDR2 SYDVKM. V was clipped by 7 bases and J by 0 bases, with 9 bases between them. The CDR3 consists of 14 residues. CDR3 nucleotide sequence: TGTGCCAGCACCTCGACATCAACTAATGAAAAACTGTTTTTT. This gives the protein CASTSTSTNEKLFF.

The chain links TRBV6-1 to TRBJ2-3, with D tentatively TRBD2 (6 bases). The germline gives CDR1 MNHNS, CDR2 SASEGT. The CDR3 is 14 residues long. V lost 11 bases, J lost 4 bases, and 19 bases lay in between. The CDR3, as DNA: TGTGCCGGAAGCCGGGACTCGGTTCCAGATACGCAGTATTTT. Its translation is CAGSRDSVPDTQYF.

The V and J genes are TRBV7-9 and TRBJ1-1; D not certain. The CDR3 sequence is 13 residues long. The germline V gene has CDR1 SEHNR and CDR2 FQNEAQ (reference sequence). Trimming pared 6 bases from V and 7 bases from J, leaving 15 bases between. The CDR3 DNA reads TGTGCCAGCAGACCAGACAATTTACGTGAAGCTTTCTTT. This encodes CASRPDNLREAFF.

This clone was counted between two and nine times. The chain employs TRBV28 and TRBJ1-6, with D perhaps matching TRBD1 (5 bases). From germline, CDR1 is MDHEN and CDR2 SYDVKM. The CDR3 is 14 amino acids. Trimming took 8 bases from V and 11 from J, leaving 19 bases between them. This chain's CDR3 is CASWAKGRMAPLHF. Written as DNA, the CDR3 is TGTGCCAGCTGGGCGAAGGGGAGGATGGCACCCCTCCACTTT.

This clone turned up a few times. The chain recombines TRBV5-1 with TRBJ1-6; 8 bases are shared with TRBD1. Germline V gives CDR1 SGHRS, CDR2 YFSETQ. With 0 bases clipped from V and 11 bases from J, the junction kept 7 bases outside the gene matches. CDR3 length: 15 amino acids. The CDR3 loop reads CASSLEGQGATPLHF. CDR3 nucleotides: TGCGCCAGCAGCTTGGAGGGCCAGGGGGCAACACCCCTCCACTTT.

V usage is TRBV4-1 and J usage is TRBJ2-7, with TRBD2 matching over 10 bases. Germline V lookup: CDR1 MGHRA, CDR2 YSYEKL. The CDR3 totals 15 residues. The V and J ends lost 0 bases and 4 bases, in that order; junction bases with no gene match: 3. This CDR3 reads CASSQELAGRYEQYF. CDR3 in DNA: TGCGCCAGCAGCCAAGAACTAGCGGGGCGTTACGAGCAGTACTTC.

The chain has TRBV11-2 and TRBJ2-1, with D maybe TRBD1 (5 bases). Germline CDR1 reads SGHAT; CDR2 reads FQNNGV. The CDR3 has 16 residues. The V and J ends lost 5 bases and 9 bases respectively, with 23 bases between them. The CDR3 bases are TGTGCCAGCAGCCCACGAGTGGGGCTCCGTTGGACTGAGCAGTTCTTC. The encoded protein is CASSPRVGLRWTEQFF.

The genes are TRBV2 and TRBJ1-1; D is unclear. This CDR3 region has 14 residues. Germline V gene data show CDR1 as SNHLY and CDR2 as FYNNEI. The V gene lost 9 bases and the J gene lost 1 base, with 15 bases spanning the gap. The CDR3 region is CARGGLSKNTEAFF. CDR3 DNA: TGTGCCAGAGGAGGGCTATCAAAGAACACTGAAGCTTTCTTT.

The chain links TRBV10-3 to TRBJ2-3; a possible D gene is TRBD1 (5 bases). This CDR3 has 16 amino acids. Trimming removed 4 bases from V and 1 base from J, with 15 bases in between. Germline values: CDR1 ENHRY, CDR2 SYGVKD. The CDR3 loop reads CAISAKGKGGTDTQYF. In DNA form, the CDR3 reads TGTGCCATCAGTGCAAAGGGGAAAGGGGGCACAGATACGCAGTATTTT.

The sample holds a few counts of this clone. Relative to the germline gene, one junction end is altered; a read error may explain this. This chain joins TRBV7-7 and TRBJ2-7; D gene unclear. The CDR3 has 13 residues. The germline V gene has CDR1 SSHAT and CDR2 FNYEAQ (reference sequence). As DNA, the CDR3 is TGTGCTAGCAGCCTCAATGTCCGGAGCGAGCAGTACTTC. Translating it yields CASSLNVRSEQYF.

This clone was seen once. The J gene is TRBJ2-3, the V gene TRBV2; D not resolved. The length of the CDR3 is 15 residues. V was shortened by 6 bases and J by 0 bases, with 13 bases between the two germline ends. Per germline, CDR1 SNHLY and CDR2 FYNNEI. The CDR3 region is CASSADTASTDTQYF. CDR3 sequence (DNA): TGTGCCAGCAGCGCAGACACGGCCAGCACAGATACGCAGTATTTT.

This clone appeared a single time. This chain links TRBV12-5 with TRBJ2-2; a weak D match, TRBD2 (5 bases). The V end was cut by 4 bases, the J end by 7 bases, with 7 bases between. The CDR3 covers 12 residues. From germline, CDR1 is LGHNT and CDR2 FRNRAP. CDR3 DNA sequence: TGTGCTAGTGGTTACGGACTCGGGGAGCTGTTTTTT. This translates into CASGYGLGELFF.

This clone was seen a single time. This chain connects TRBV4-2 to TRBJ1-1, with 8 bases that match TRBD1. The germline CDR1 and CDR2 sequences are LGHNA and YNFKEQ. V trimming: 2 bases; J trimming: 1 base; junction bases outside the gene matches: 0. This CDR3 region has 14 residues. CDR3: CASSQTGGNTEAFF. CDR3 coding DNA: TGTGCCAGCAGCCAAACAGGGGGGAACACTGAAGCTTTCTTT.